The present T cell receptor (beta chain) was sequenced within a study of cytomegalovirus exposure and HLA in healthy donors. Overall study findings and caveats: Previously analyzed data showed that most TCR beta V segments were productive at a frequency of about 90% or about 30%. In vitro testing confirmed a few CMV-associated chains as specific for CMV antigens. In a later analysis, a missense DCLRE1C variant was linked to TCR beta V- and J-gene trimming. Later on, an analysis tied 18,000 or so TCR beta sequences to HLA alleles at 0.05 false discovery rate.

To note about this clone: Its antigen is as yet unknown.

Both 60 Vbeta primers and 13 Jbeta primers went into the PCR. Clones were sequenced by immunoSEQ multiplex PCR, and TCRdb holds only the in-frame ones, with some missing. The table lists approximately 200,000 clones, 85% to 90% of them singletons, with around 1.2% in the top ten. The material sequenced was PBMCs. The sequence was obtained from a human donor in good health.

The CDR3: CASSLSGGKMNTEAFF. The CDR3, as DNA: TGCGCCAGCAGCTTGTCAGGGGGGAAGATGAACACTGAAGCTTTCTTT. The rearrangement joins TRBV5-1 to TRBJ1-1; TRBD1 agrees at 7 bases. CDR3 size: 16 residues. V was clipped by 1 base and J by 0 bases; unmatched bases: 6. Germline loops: CDR1 SGHRS, CDR2 YFSETQ.